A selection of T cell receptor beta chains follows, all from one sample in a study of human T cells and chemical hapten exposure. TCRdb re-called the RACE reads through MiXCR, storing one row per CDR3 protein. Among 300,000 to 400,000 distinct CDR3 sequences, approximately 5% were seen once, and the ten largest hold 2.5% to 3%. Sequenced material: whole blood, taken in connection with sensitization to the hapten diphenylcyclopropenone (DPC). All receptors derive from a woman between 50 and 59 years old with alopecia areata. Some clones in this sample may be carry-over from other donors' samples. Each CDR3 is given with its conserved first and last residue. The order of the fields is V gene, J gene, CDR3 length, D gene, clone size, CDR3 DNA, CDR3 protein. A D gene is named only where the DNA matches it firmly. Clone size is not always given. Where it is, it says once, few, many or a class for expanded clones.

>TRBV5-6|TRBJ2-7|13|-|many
TGTGCCAGCAGCTCGGGGACGGGCTACGAGCAGTACTTC
CASSSGTGYEQYF
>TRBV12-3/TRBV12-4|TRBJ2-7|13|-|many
TGTGCCAGCAATGAATGGGGAGGAGGCGAGCAGTACTTC
CASNEWGGGEQYF
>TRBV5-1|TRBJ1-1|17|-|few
TGCGCCAGCAGCTTGAGGCAGGCCGCTCGGATGAACACTGAAGCTTTCTTT
CASSLRQAARMNTEAFF
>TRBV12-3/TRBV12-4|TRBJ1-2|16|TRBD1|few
TGTGCCAGCAGTCCCCGGGCGCCGACAGGGAACGGTGGCTACACCTTC
CASSPRAPTGNGGYTF
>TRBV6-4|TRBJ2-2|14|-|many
TGTGCCAGCAGTCTAGCTACGAACACCGGGGAGCTGTTTTTT
CASSLATNTGELFF
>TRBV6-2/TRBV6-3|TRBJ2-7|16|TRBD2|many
TGTGCCAGCAGTGCCGGGACTAGCGGGATCGGGTACGAGCAGTACTTC
CASSAGTSGIGYEQYF
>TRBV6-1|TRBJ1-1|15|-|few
TGTGCCAGCAACAACGGGGGGGTTCGGAACACTGAAGCTTTCTTT
CASNNGGVRNTEAFF
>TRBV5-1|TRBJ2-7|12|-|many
TGCGCCAGCAGCTCTAGGGTCTACGAGCAGTACTTC
CASSSRVYEQYF
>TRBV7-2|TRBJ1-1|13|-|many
TGTGCCAGCAGCTTAGCCGGGTGGCGGGCAGCTTTCTTT
CASSLAGWRAAFF
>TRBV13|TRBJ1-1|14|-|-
TGTGCCAGCAGCCCCCGTACGTCTCTCACTGAAGCTTTCTTT
CASSPRTSLTEAFF
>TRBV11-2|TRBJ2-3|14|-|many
TGTGCCAGCAGCTTAGATTCCTCGACAGATACGCAGTATTTT
CASSLDSSTDTQYF
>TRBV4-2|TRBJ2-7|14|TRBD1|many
TGTGCCAGCAGCCAAGTGGGACAGGCCCGCGAGCAGTACTTC
CASSQVGQAREQYF
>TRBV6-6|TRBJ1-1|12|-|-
TGTGCCAGCAGGGACTCTGGCGCTGAAGCTTTCTTT
CASRDSGAEAFF
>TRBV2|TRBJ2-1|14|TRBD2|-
TGTGCCAGCAGGGAACTAGCGGGGGGGCAGGAGCAGTTCTTC
CASRELAGGQEQFF
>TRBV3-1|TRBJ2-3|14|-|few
TGTGCCAGCAGCCAAGCTCGAGAGGCGGATACGCAGTATTTT
CASSQAREADTQYF
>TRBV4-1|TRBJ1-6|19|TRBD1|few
TGCGCCAGCAGCCATTCAGTTGCCGGGACAGGGGTTGGAAATTCACCCCTCCACTTT
CASSHSVAGTGVGNSPLHF
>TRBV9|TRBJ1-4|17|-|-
TGTGCCAGCAGCGTAAGGGCGGCCCCGAGGGAGTATGAAAAACTGTTTTTT
CASSVRAAPREYEKLFF
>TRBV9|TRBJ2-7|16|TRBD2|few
TGTGCCAGCAGCGTAGGATCTGGCGGGAGGTTCTACGAGCAGTACTTC
CASSVGSGGRFYEQYF
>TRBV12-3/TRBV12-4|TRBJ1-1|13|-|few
TGTGCCAGCCGTACCGGGCAGATCACTGAAGCTTTCTTT
CASRTGQITEAFF
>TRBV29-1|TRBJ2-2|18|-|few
TGCAGCGTTGCTGGGATCCTTCTGTCTGGGACCCTTACCGGGGAGCTGTTTTTT
CSVAGILLSGTLTGELFF
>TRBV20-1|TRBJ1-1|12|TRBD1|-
TGCAGTGCCCGAGGACAGGGTGGTGAAGCTTTCTTT
CSARGQGGEAFF
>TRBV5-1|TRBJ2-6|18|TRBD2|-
TGCGCCAGCAGCGCGGGACTAGCGGGGGGCTCTGGGGCCAACGTCCTGACTTTC
CASSAGLAGGSGANVLTF
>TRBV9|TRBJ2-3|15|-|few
TGTGCCAGCAGCGTAGGCAAAGTAAGCACAGATACGCAGTATTTT
CASSVGKVSTDTQYF
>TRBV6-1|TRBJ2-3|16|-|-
TGTGCCAGCAGTGAAAGATCCCGGTATAGCACAGATACGCAGTATTTT
CASSERSRYSTDTQYF
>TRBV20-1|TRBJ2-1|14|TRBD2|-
TGCAGTGCTAGGACTAGCGGGAGTAGAAATGAGCAGTTCTTC
CSARTSGSRNEQFF
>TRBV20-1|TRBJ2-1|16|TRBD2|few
TGCAGTGCTAGAGACCCCCCAGCGGGGGCCGGGGATGAGCAGTTCTTC
CSARDPPAGAGDEQFF
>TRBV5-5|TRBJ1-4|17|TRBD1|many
TGTGCCAGCAGCCCCGACAGGGGAGTAGGCACTAATGAAAAACTGTTTTTT
CASSPDRGVGTNEKLFF
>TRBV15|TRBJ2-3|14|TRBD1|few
TGTGCCACCAGTTCAACAGGGGTTCTGGATACGCAGTATTTT
CATSSTGVLDTQYF
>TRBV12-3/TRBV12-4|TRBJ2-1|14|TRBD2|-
TGTGCCAGCAGTTTCGCGGGGGGGGGCGATGAGCAGTTCTTC
CASSFAGGGDEQFF
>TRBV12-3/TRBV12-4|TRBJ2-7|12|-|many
TGTGCCAGCAGTGGGGGACTTCTCCCTCCGTACTTC
CASSGGLLPPYF
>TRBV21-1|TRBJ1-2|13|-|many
TGTGCCAGCAGCATAAACACCCACTATGGCTACACCTTC
CASSINTHYGYTF
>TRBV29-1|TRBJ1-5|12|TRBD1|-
TGCAGCGTTCGACAGGGGAATCAGCCCCAGCATTTT
CSVRQGNQPQHF
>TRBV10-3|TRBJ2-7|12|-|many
TGTGCCATCAGTGAAAGGGATGACGAGCAGTACTTC
CAISERDDEQYF
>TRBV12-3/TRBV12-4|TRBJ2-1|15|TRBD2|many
TGTGCCAGCAGTTTTTCTAGCGGGAGTAGGGATGAGCAGTTCTTC
CASSFSSGSRDEQFF
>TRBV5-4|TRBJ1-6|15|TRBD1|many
TGTGCCAGCAGCTCACAACAGGGGGCGAATTCACCCCTCCACTTT
CASSSQQGANSPLHF
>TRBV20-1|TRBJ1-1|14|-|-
TGCAGTGCTAGAGCGTTGACATCGGTCTTTAGTGCTTTCTTT
CSARALTSVFSAFF
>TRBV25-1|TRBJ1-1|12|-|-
TGTGCCAGCAGTGAGCAGGACACTGAAGCTTTCTTT
CASSEQDTEAFF
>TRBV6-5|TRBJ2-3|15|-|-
TGTGCCAGCAGTTACTCGATGGTTAACACAGATACGCAGTATTTT
CASSYSMVNTDTQYF
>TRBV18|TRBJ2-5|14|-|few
TGTGCCAGCTCACCAAACGGGAGCGGGGAGACCCAGTACTTC
CASSPNGSGETQYF
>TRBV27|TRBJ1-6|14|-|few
TGTGCCAGCAGTTTATCTCAGGGCCGATACCCCCTCCACTTT
CASSLSQGRYPLHF
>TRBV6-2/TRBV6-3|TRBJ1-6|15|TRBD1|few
TGTGCCAGCAGTCCTCGGGGACAGGGTGATTCACCCCTCCACTTT
CASSPRGQGDSPLHF
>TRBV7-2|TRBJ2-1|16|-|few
TGTGCCAGCAGCTTAGCGGGTACACAACCAGACAATGAGCAGTTCTTC
CASSLAGTQPDNEQFF
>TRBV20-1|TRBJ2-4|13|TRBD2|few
TGCAGTGCTAGCTCAGCGGGGGGAAACATTCAGTACTTC
CSASSAGGNIQYF
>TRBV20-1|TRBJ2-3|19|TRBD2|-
TGCAGTGCCCTCTCACCGGGACTAGCGGGGGCCTGGAGCACAGATACGCAGTATTTT
CSALSPGLAGAWSTDTQYF
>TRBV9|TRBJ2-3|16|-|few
TGTGCCAGCAGCGTAGAGGGAGTTTCCAGCACAGATACGCAGTATTTT
CASSVEGVSSTDTQYF
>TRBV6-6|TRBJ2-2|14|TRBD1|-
TGTGCCAGCAGTTCAGGACAGGGGTTCGGGGAGCTGTTTTTT
CASSSGQGFGELFF
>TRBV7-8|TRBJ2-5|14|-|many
TGTGCCAGCAGCGCGCGACAGCTTCGAGAGACCCAGTACTTC
CASSARQLRETQYF
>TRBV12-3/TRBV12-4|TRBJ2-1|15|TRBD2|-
TGTGCCAGCACCCTGGCACTAGCGGGAGTCTATGAGCAGTTCTTC
CASTLALAGVYEQFF
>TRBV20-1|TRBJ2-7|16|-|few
TGCAGTGCTAGCCCGTCGGGAGACCTATACTCCTACGAGCAGTACTTC
CSASPSGDLYSYEQYF
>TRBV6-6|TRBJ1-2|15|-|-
TGTGCCAGCAGTTACTCTCCAGGGGAGGGCTATGGCTACACCTTC
CASSYSPGEGYGYTF
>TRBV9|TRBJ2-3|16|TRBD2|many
TGTGCCAGCAGCGTAGTGACTAGCGGGGGCCAAGATACGCAGTATTTT
CASSVVTSGGQDTQYF
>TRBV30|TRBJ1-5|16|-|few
TGTGCCTGGAGTGTACCCTGGCAATATAGCAATCAGCCCCAGCATTTT
CAWSVPWQYSNQPQHF
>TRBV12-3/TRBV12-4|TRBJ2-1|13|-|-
TGTGCCAGCGGAGACAGCTCCTACAATGAGCAGTTCTTC
CASGDSSYNEQFF
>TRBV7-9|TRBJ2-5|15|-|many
TGTGCCAGCAGCTTAGCGCTCGGAGTACGAGAGACCCAGTACTTC
CASSLALGVRETQYF